Following are 21 T cell receptor beta chains from one sample sequenced in a study of beta chain features in type 1 diabetes (dated by TCRdb to 2016 to 2018). Overall results and qualifications from the work: In all four CD4+ subsets, TCRB CDR3 length was moderately but significantly shorter in type 1 diabetes patients.

Antigens for these TCRs are unknown. Receptors were amplified or captured by the immunoSEQ multiplex PCR assay. The High Capacity cDNA Reverse Transcription Kit was used to reverse transcribe all of the isolated RNA, meaning that expressed TCRB transcripts were what got sequenced. TCRdb provides this immuneACCESS table in a form limited to in-frame rearrangements. Some clones are lacking; in checked studies, under half of them reflect an unresolved V gene, and why the rest are absent is not known. The sample table contains hundreds of thousands of clones; only one count was recorded for 10% to 15% of them. The ten largest make up 0.02% to 0.025% of the sample. Sequencing was carried out using naive CD4+ T cells from blood. The cell subset or site tag for this specimen amounts to: true naive CD4+ T cells. The receptors were gathered from a man younger than 35 with type 1 diabetes.

The chain uses TRBV6-6 and TRBJ2-2; D unclear. This CDR3 has 14 amino acids. CDR1 MNHNY and CDR2 SVGAGI come from the germline V gene (reference sequence). With 2 bases removed from V and 3 bases from J, the gap between germline ends came to 7 bases. CDR3 loop: CASSYLADTGELFF. The CDR3 nucleotides are TGTGCCAGCAGTTACCTCGCCGACACCGGGGAGCTGTTTTTT.

This clone appeared a few times. The V gene is TRBV2, the J gene TRBJ1-1; TRBD1 is a possible D gene (6 bases). V lost 2 bases and J lost 11, with 15 bases in between. From germline, CDR1 is SNHLY and CDR2 FYNNEI. The length of the CDR3 is 13 residues. The CDR3 sequence: CASSETSTGVAFF. The CDR3 bases are TGTGCCAGCAGTGAAACCTCGACAGGCGTGGCTTTCTTT.

This clone was detected only a few times. The J gene is TRBJ2-3, the V gene TRBV9, with D unclear. This CDR3 comprises 15 residues. V was shortened by 2 bases and J by 3 bases, with 13 bases between the two germline ends. The germline gives CDR1 SGDLS, CDR2 YYNGEE. In DNA form, the CDR3 reads TGTGCCAGCAGCGTGCGTGTCCTGGGGACAGATACGCAGTATTTT. Translated, it gives CASSVRVLGTDTQYF.

This clone was detected only a few times. V gene TRBV6-1 combines with J gene TRBJ2-5, with 7 bases that match TRBD2. V trimming: 1 base; J trimming: 7 bases; junction bases outside the gene matches: 9. Germline lookup yields CDR1 MNHNS and CDR2 SASEGT. CDR3 length: 15 residues. CDR3: CASSEEGEGLGTQYF. The DNA for the CDR3 is TGTGCCAGCAGTGAAGAAGGGGAGGGCTTGGGGACCCAGTACTTC.

V usage is TRBV18 and J usage is TRBJ2-5; D gene uncertain. V shed 2 bases and J shed 1 base, with 8 bases lying between them. There are 14 residues in the CDR3. Germline V lookup: CDR1 KGHSH, CDR2 LQKENI. CDR3 in DNA: TGTGCCAGCTCACCAGGAGCGTTCCAAGAGACCCAGTACTTC. This sequence encodes CASSPGAFQETQYF.

This chain uses TRBV11-1 with TRBJ2-5; possible D gene TRBD1, 6 bases. V was clipped by 5 bases and J by 1 base, with 11 bases between them. The CDR3 contains 14 residues. Germline V gene data show CDR1 as SGHAT and CDR2 as FQDESV (reference sequence). The CDR3 is CASSPGQFQETQYF. DNA of the CDR3: TGTGCCAGCAGCCCCGGACAGTTCCAAGAGACCCAGTACTTC.

V gene TRBV10-3 combines with J gene TRBJ1-1; D is undetermined. This CDR3 contains 15 residues. Germline V gene data show CDR1 as ENHRY and CDR2 as SYGVKD. V lost 0 bases to trimming and J lost 0 bases, with 8 bases between them. CDR3 sequence reads: CAISESDLLNTEAFF. The CDR3, as DNA: TGTGCCATCAGTGAGTCAGATTTGTTGAACACTGAAGCTTTCTTT.

This chain joins TRBV19 and TRBJ2-3; D not certain. V dropped 5 bases and J dropped 2 bases, with 11 bases sitting between them. Per the germline V gene, CDR1 is LNHDA and CDR2 is SQIVND (reference sequence). CDR3 length: 14 amino acids. CDR3 residues: CASSPHTHTDTQYF. Written as DNA, the CDR3 is TGTGCCAGTAGTCCCCATACCCACACAGATACGCAGTATTTT.

This clone was recorded a few times. The chain is built from TRBV7-2 and TRBJ1-4, with a tentative D call TRBD1 (5 bases). The germline V gene has CDR1 SGHTA and CDR2 FQGNSA. This CDR3 is built from 14 residues. V dropped 8 bases and J dropped 2 bases, with 12 bases sitting between them. For the CDR3, the DNA is TGTGCCAGCTACTTGGGGCCGACTAATGAAAAACTGTTTTTT. Its translation is CASYLGPTNEKLFF. Using reference TRBV7-2 and TRBJ1-4 for the parts outside the CDR3, the full variable domain is GAGVSQSPSNKVTEKGKDVELRCDPISGHTALYWYRQSLGQGLEFLIYFQGNSAPDKSGLPSDRFSAERTGGSVSTLTIQRTQQEDSAVYLCASYLGPTNEKLFFGSGTQLSVL.

This chain connects TRBV7-9 to TRBJ1-2; tentatively, D is TRBD1 (5 bases). The germline gives CDR1 SEHNR, CDR2 FQNEAQ (reference sequence). There are 12 residues in the CDR3. The V and J ends lost 5 bases and 2 bases respectively, with 6 bases between them. The CDR3, as DNA: TGTGCCAGCAGCGACAGAAACTATGGCTACACCTTC. Translated, it gives CASSDRNYGYTF.

The rearrangement uses TRBV4-1 and TRBJ1-3; TRBD1 is a possible D gene (6 bases). The CDR3 is 17 residues long. Germline CDR1 is MGHRA and CDR2 is YSYEKL. Trimming shortened V by 0 bases and J by 0 bases, and 12 bases separated the two germline ends. CDR3 amino acids: CASSQEGTPSSGNTIYF. Here the CDR3 DNA reads TGCGCCAGCAGCCAAGAAGGGACACCAAGCTCTGGAAACACCATATATTTT.

V gene TRBV5-1 combines with J gene TRBJ2-5; TRBD1 might be the D (6 bases). The germline V and J ends were trimmed by 4 bases and 1 base, with 11 bases remaining between them. Germline V lookup: CDR1 SGHRS, CDR2 YFSETQ. The CDR3 consists of 14 residues. The CDR3 sequence: CASSAGTSQETQYF. CDR3 nucleotide sequence: TGCGCCAGCAGCGCCGGGACATCCCAAGAGACCCAGTACTTC.

This clone was observed a handful of times. The CDR3 protein is CASSQISHRAATNEKLFF. The CDR3 DNA reads TGCGCCAGCAGCCAAATAAGTCACAGGGCTGCAACTAATGAAAAACTGTTTTTT. V gene TRBV4-1 combines with J gene TRBJ1-4; a possible D gene is TRBD1 (6 bases). There are 18 residues in the CDR3. In germline, CDR1 is MGHRA, CDR2 YSYEKL. Between the trimmed V and J ends, which lost 2 bases and 0 bases, there was a span of 16 bases.

The chain is built from TRBV10-3 and TRBJ1-5, with unresolved D. Trimming took off 2 bases at V and 5 bases at J, with 10 bases between the two ends. Germline V gives CDR1 ENHRY, CDR2 SYGVKD. This CDR3 has 14 amino acids. The CDR3, as DNA: TGTGCCATCAGTGAGGGGCAGGTCTATCAGCCCCAGCATTTT. This gives the protein CAISEGQVYQPQHF.

The gene calls are TRBV6-6 and TRBJ2-1, with D possibly matching TRBD1 (6 bases). The ends were cut back, 0 bases at V and 8 bases at J, with 17 bases in the middle. The CDR3 extends over 16 amino acids. CDR1 MNHNY and CDR2 SVGAGI come from the germline V gene (reference sequence). CDR3 amino acids: CASSYSLAGVGDEQFF. Here the CDR3 DNA reads TGTGCCAGCAGTTACTCGTTGGCAGGGGTGGGGGATGAGCAGTTCTTC.

The chain uses TRBV10-3 and TRBJ2-5; TRBD2 agrees at 7 bases. Trimming removed 0 bases from V and 2 bases from J; junction bases left unmatched: 3. The length of the CDR3 is 15 residues. Germline lookup yields CDR1 ENHRY and CDR2 SYGVKD. CDR3 protein: CAISESTSVQETQYF. The CDR3, as DNA: TGTGCCATCAGTGAGTCTACTAGCGTACAAGAGACCCAGTACTTC.

This clone was seen a few times. Germline is not matched at one junction end, which may reflect a read error. J is TRBJ2-4 and V is TRBV7-7; possibly TRBD1 for D (6 bases). This CDR3 has 13 residues. The germline CDR1 and CDR2 sequences are SSHAT and FNYEAQ (reference sequence). CDR3 bases: TGTGCTAGCAGCTTAAGGGACACCTCCCGACTTTACTTC. This encodes CASSLRDTSRLYF.

This clone came up a few times. V usage is TRBV19 and J usage is TRBJ2-7; D may correspond to TRBD1 or TRBD2 (7 bases each). The ends were cut back, 3 bases at V and 2 bases at J, with 14 bases in the middle. The CDR3 spans 15 residues. Germline loops: CDR1 LNHDA, CDR2 SQIVND (reference sequence). CDR3 coding DNA: TGTGCCAGTAGTATCATGGGAGGGGGCACCTACGAGCAGTACTTC. Its translation is CASSIMGGGTYEQYF.

This clone came up a few times. The identical CDR3 is also encoded by other nucleotide sequences in the sample. V is TRBV5-6 and J is TRBJ1-2; D may be TRBD1 (5 bases). This CDR3 is 13 amino acids long. Per the germline V gene, CDR1 is SGHDT and CDR2 is YYEEEE. The V end was cut by 0 bases, the J end by 6 bases, with 9 bases between. The CDR3 loop reads CASSLGQGDGYTF. In DNA form, the CDR3 reads TGTGCCAGCAGCTTGGGCCAGGGCGATGGCTACACCTTC.

This clone appeared a few times. The rearrangement joins TRBV6-5 to TRBJ1-1; D gene ambiguous. Germline values: CDR1 MNHEY, CDR2 SVGAGI. The CDR3 is 15 amino acids. V was cut by 0 bases and J by 4 bases, with 12 bases left in between. CDR3 nucleotides: TGTGCCAGCAGTTACTCGGCAGTGGCTGGCACTGAAGCTTTCTTT. Translation: CASSYSAVAGTEAFF.

This clone was counted between two and nine times. The chain is built from TRBV15 and TRBJ2-1; 9 bases are a match to TRBD1. Trimming at V came to 1 base and at J to 7 bases, leaving 8 bases not matched to a gene. CDR1 is LNHNV and CDR2 is YYDKDF in the germline V gene (reference sequence). The CDR3 has 16 residues. CDR3 sequence (DNA): TGTGCCACCAGCAGAGTGACAGGGGGTGCCTGGAATGAGCAGTTCTTC. As protein: CATSRVTGGAWNEQFF. The variable domain in full, completed from reference TRBV15 and TRBJ2-1, reads DAMVIQNPRYQVTQFGKPVTLSCSQTLNHNVMYWYQQKSSQAPKLLFHYYDKDFNNEADTPDNFQSRRPNTSFCFLDIRSPGLGDTAMYLCATSRVTGGAWNEQFFGPGTRLTVL.